The entry below gives a single T cell receptor beta chain sequence along with its context. This CDR3 is built from 13 residues. V was shortened by 1 base and J by 8 bases, with 12 bases between the two germline ends. Germline values: CDR1 SGHAT, CDR2 FQNNGV. This record belongs to a study of read filtering for tumor transcriptome and immune sequencing. Molecular barcoded adaptors covering alpha/delta and beta/gamma chains were used on approximately 400 ng RNA. TCRdb analysed the reads with MiXCR anew, one entry per CDR3 protein. The table has tens of thousands of distinct CDR3 sequences, around an eighth seen once.

Sequencing was carried out using a population of CD138-negative cells sorted from bone marrow. This chain uses TRBV11-2 with TRBJ2-7; D is unclear. The receptor was isolated from a donor at least 40 years old with multiple myeloma. CDR3 sequence (DNA): TGTGCCAGCAGCTTAGCATACCCGTGGAAGCAGTACTTC. Residues: CASSLAYPWKQYF.